These 13 T cell receptor beta chains were sequenced from one sample in a study of T-cell reconstitution after alpha-beta-depleted transplantation in children. Construction of the TCRbeta library involved unique molecular identifiers. TCRdb reprocessed the PCR reads with MiXCR, giving one entry per CDR3 protein. The sample consists of fewer than 550,000 distinct CDR3 sequences, about a tenth of them appearing once. The source was PBMCs from the stem cell graft donor, collected from the stem cell graft. These receptor sequences come from a human donor who donated a stem cell graft to a child with acute myeloid leukemia.

This clonotype was seen more than once but under ten times. The rearrangement joins TRBV10-3 to TRBJ2-5; TRBD1 matches 9 bases. Germline V gene sequence: CDR1 ENHRY, CDR2 SYGVKD. CDR3 length: 12 amino acids. J gave up 5 bases and V 7 bases, and 2 bases lay outside the gene matches. The CDR3 reads CAIKGQGETQYF. The CDR3 DNA is TGTGCCATCAAAGGACAGGGGGAGACCCAGTACTTC.

The chain uses TRBV9 and TRBJ1-1, with D perhaps matching TRBD1 (6 bases). V lost 1 base to trimming and J lost 4 bases, with 14 bases between them. CDR1 and CDR2 from the germline V gene are SGDLS and YYNGEE. The CDR3 runs 15 residues. CDR3 coding DNA: TGTGCCAGCAGCGTATCGGGGGCTACTGGCACTGAAGCTTTCTTT. This translates into CASSVSGATGTEAFF.

In this sample, this clonotype turned up a few times. This rearrangement joins TRBV5-1 to TRBJ2-7, with 7 nucleotides matching TRBD2. With 4 bases clipped from V and 2 bases from J, the junction kept 9 bases outside the gene matches. There are 15 residues in the CDR3. Per germline, CDR1 SGHRS and CDR2 YFSETQ. The CDR3 is CASSGVGGPAYEQYF. CDR3 sequence (DNA): TGCGCCAGCAGCGGAGTGGGAGGGCCAGCCTACGAGCAGTACTTC.

The chain employs TRBV20-1 and TRBJ1-4; tentatively, D is TRBD1 (6 bases). Germline V gives CDR1 DFQATT, CDR2 SNEGSKA (reference sequence). The CDR3 is made up of 15 amino acids. Trimming left V 0 bases short and J 6 bases short, with 14 bases between. CDR3 sequence: CSARDPRGAYEKLFF. The CDR3 nucleotides read TGCAGTGCTAGAGATCCCAGGGGTGCTTATGAAAAACTGTTTTTT.

This clonotype has ten or more counts. The chain employs TRBV29-1 and TRBJ2-1, with D possibly being TRBD1 or TRBD2 (5 bases each). V gave up 6 bases and J gave up 9 bases, with 6 bases separating them. Germline lookup yields CDR1 SQVTM and CDR2 ANQGSEA. The CDR3 contains 9 residues. CDR3 sequence (DNA): TGCAGCGTGGGGGTTGAGCAGTTCTTC. Translated: CSVGVEQFF.

The V and J genes are TRBV5-1 and TRBJ2-1; D remains ambiguous. The CDR3 runs 11 residues. Trimming pared 5 bases from V and 9 bases from J, leaving 9 bases between. CDR1 is SGHRS, CDR2 YFSETQ, per germline. CDR3 residues: CASSQKFEQFF. CDR3 DNA: TGCGCCAGCAGTCAGAAATTTGAGCAGTTCTTC.

V is TRBV7-3 and J is TRBJ2-2; perhaps TRBD1 as D (5 bases). The germline V gene encodes CDR1 SGHTA and CDR2 FQGTGA. With 5 bases removed from V and 7 bases from J, the gap between germline ends came to 17 bases. The CDR3 has 15 amino acids. The CDR3 coding sequence is TGTGCCAGCAGCCCAGGGCCCCAGCGAGGCGGGGAGCTGTTTTTT. Its protein product is CASSPGPQRGGELFF.

At least ten counts were recorded for this clonotype. The chain recombines TRBV18 with TRBJ2-7; D remains ambiguous. Germline CDR1 is KGHSH and CDR2 is LQKENI. This CDR3 has 13 residues. Trimming took 4 bases from V and 0 from J, leaving 7 bases between them. This CDR3 is CASSRPSSYEQYV. The DNA for the CDR3 is TGTGCCAGCTCACGACCAAGCTCCTACGAGCAGTACGTC.

This rearrangement joins TRBV5-1 to TRBJ1-6; D is unresolved. Trimming took 0 bases from V and 9 from J, leaving 7 bases between them. Germline CDR1 SGHRS, CDR2 YFSETQ. This CDR3 comprises 13 residues. The CDR3, as DNA: TGCGCCAGCAGCTTGGCCGAACGTTCACCCCTCCACTTT. Residues: CASSLAERSPLHF. The variable domain in full, with the rest retrieved from reference TRBV5-1 and TRBJ1-6, is KAGVTQTPRYLIKTRGQQVTLSCSPISGHRSVSWYQQTPGQGLQFLFEYFSETQRNKGNFPGRFSGRQFSNSRSEMNVSTLELGDSALYLCASSLAERSPLHFGNGTRLTVT.

This chain uses TRBV4-3 with TRBJ2-1; D possibly corresponds to TRBD1 (5 bases). The germline CDR1 and CDR2 sequences are LGHNA and YSLEER. The ends were cut back, 1 base at V and 9 bases at J, with 13 bases in the middle. There are 14 residues in the CDR3. DNA of the CDR3: TGCGCCAGCAGCCAAGTCCACGCGGACATTGAGCAGTTCTTC. Translation gives CASSQVHADIEQFF.

The J gene is TRBJ2-3, the V gene TRBV6-2 or TRBV6-3; the match to TRBD1 covers 9 bases. Germline CDR1 and CDR2: MNHEY and SVGEGT. V was clipped by 5 bases and J by 2 bases; unmatched bases: 5. CDR3 size: 15 residues. The CDR3 spells CASSTQGASTDTQYF. CDR3 nucleotide sequence: TGTGCCAGCAGTACACAGGGGGCATCCACAGATACGCAGTATTTT.

V usage is TRBV7-8 and J usage is TRBJ2-3, with D unclear. The V end lost 3 bases, the J end lost 2 bases, and 9 bases lay between the germline ends. Germline assignment: CDR1 SGHVS and CDR2 FQNEAQ. This CDR3 contains 14 residues. The CDR3 protein is CASSFGHTTDTQYF. The CDR3 DNA reads TGTGCCAGCAGCTTTGGGCACACCACAGATACGCAGTATTTT.

This clonotype was counted ten times or more. The J gene is TRBJ2-3, the V gene TRBV20-1; 8 nucleotides agree with TRBD2. The ends lost 3 bases at V and 4 bases at J; junction bases unmatched: 6. The CDR3 totals 14 residues. The germline gives CDR1 DFQATT, CDR2 SNEGSKA (reference sequence). This CDR3 reads CSASTGRAADTQYF. The CDR3 bases are TGCAGTGCTAGTACCGGGAGGGCCGCAGATACGCAGTATTTT.